This TCR beta chain is from a study of blood T cell repertoires in COVID-19. Study at large: In each case, the material was cDNA or gDNA derived from T cells, B-cell-depleted T cells, or PBMCs.

Per the germline V gene, CDR1 is ENHRY and CDR2 is SYGVKD. The CDR3 sequence is 15 residues long. J was trimmed by 0 bases and V by 11 bases; bases with no gene match: 8. Original analysis: Amplification of reference gene primers provided the estimated nucleated cell counts. TCRdb's copy holds only in-frame clones and misses some; the assay was immunoSEQ multiplex PCR. From that table come the V and J calls and clone size; the DNA was used to work out D and trimming. The repertoire holds 150,000 to 200,000 clones, with approximately 92% as singletons. The sequenced material came from peripheral blood. V and J are TRBV10-3 and TRBJ1-3, with 9 bases matching TRBD1. This receptor was taken from a woman aged 45-59 years with acute or convalescent COVID-19. This chain's CDR3 is CASNRGLGSGNTIYF. CDR3 nucleotide sequence: TGTGCCTCAAACAGGGGGCTTGGCTCTGGAAACACCATATATTTT.